This TCR beta chain comes out of a study of T cell clones after liver transplantation. Study overall: Post-transplant blood was tracked for graft-donor-reactive T cell clones identified in a pre-transplant mixed lymphocyte reaction. Standard immunosuppression, with no induction, continued until 12-24 months after transplant. Graft-donor-reactive sequences were compared with third-party-reactive TCRbeta sequences from pre-transplant mixed lymphocyte reactions. Tolerance: complete withdrawal held at least one year, liver enzymes staying within twice normal.

This clone has more than one count but fewer than ten. Repertoires were generated with immunoSEQ multiplex PCR, while TCRdb's copy carries only in-frame clones and drops some. The sample yields tens of thousands of clones, approximately 87% seen once. V lost 4 bases, J lost 1 base, and 10 bases stayed unmatched. CDR1 SGHRS and CDR2 YFSETQ come from the germline V gene. The CDR3 covers 16 residues. This TCR was sampled from a human patient who received a liver transplant. Some T cells may be provided by the graft donor. The sequences come from CD4+ T cells from blood, collected at the 22-month timepoint. The rearrangement uses TRBV5-1 and TRBJ1-1, with 7 bases aligning to TRBD1. CDR3 DNA sequence: TGCGCCAGCAGCCCTACCCGGACAGGAAAGAACACTGAAGCTTTCTTT. Residues: CASSPTRTGKNTEAFF. Filled out from reference TRBV5-1 and TRBJ1-1, the complete variable domain reads KAGVTQTPRYLIKTRGQQVTLSCSPISGHRSVSWYQQTPGQGLQFLFEYFSETQRNKGNFPGRFSGRQFSNSRSEMNVSTLELGDSALYLCASSPTRTGKNTEAFFGQGTRLTVV.